This T cell receptor (beta chain) came from a study of T cell responses to AZD1222 COVID-19 vaccine. General study results and limits: With dominance at 160-218 and 743-854, vaccine-associated CD4 TCRs spanned spike.

Comments on this clone: Antigen unknown.

Data came from immunoSEQ multiplex PCR; TCRdb stores just in-frame clones and leaves some out. The repertoire includes about 30,000 clones, about 88% of them detected once, and about 7% sits in the top ten. The V segment lost 1 base and the J segment 3 bases; nucleotides outside the gene matches: 2. Germline lookup yields CDR1 SGHAT and CDR2 FQNNGV. The CDR3 extends over 14 amino acids. The J gene is TRBJ2-5, the V gene TRBV11-2; 7 bases fit TRBD2. The origin of this receptor is an adult in good health. This specimen was peripheral blood, taken on day 0 of AZD1222 vaccination. CDR3 sequence (DNA): TGTGCCAGCAGCTTAGCTAGCGGCAAAGAGACCCAGTACTTC. Its translation: CASSLASGKETQYF.